This note documents a single T cell receptor (beta chain) sequence. No antigen is known for it. The sample comes from a study of OX40 agonist ivuxolimab in advanced cancers. The CDR3 sequence is 11 residues long. Trimming took 8 bases from V and 7 from J, leaving 8 bases between them. The V gene's germline CDR1 is SEHNR and CDR2 FQNEAQ (reference sequence). The study's findings and limits: Normalized T-cell clonal expansion was also low in a subset of nonresponders.

Method: immunoSEQ multiplex PCR; TCRdb's copy keeps in-frame clones and lacks some. The sample has about 71,000 clones; 84% are singletons. The TCR sequence derives from an adult with an advanced solid tumor such as melanoma, head and neck, liver or kidney cancer. The input for sequencing was CD4+ or CD8+ T cells sorted from blood, taken in a trial of the OX40 agonist ivuxolimab. The V call is TRBV7-9, the J call TRBJ1-4; no definite D call. CDR3 loop: CASEFREKLFF. Here the CDR3 DNA reads TGTGCCAGCGAGTTCCGTGAAAAACTGTTTTTT.